This passage covers 4 T cell receptor beta chains from one sample sequenced in a study of post-analysis software for immune sequencing data (dated by TCRdb to between 2014 and 2017). Broader findings and caveats from the paper: Significantly higher frequencies in patients than in controls were found for roughly 5 TRBV segments, including TRBV5-6, TRBV5-1 and TRBV20-1.

These TCRs are of unknown antigen specificity. Library preparation was by PCR. The instrument was an Illumina HiSeq 2500. To reduce PCR and sequencing biases, unique molecular identifiers were incorporated into the TCR beta cDNA libraries. TCRdb reanalyzed the raw reads on its own, using fastp at Q25 for trimming and MiXCR for clone calling, and kept in-frame beta chains. CDR3 protein sequences are deduplicated, and each keeps its most common genes and DNA. The sample records around 400,000 distinct CDR3 sequences, approximately 38% of which are singletons. Around 8% of the sample is taken by the ten largest. The material sequenced was blood. These receptors all stem from a girl aged 2-10 years with multiple sclerosis.

There are a few counts of this clonotype. This chain joins TRBV6-5 and TRBJ1-5, with a weak D call TRBD1 (5 bases). V lost 2 bases and J 9 bases, leaving 11 bases between the germline ends. The CDR3 contains 13 residues. The germline V gene has CDR1 MNHEY and CDR2 SVGAGI. The DNA of the CDR3 is TGTGCCAGCAGTTACACCCAGGGAGCGCCCCAGCATTTT. This translates into CASSYTQGAPQHF.

The rearrangement links TRBV29-1 to TRBJ1-1; the D is unclear. Trimming removed 3 bases at V and 0 bases at J, with 8 bases between. The CDR3 is 13 amino acids. From germline, CDR1 is SQVTM and CDR2 ANQGSEA. The CDR3 here is CSVDSRMNTEAFF. The DNA of the CDR3 is TGCAGCGTTGATTCTAGGATGAACACTGAAGCTTTCTTT. The full variable domain, in which reference TRBV29-1 and TRBJ1-1 provide the parts outside the CDR3, is SAVISQKPSRDICQRGTSLTIQCQVDSQVTMMFWYRQQPGQSLTLIATANQGSEATYESGFVIDKFPISRPNLTFSTLTVSNMSPEDSSIYLCSVDSRMNTEAFFGQGTRLTVV.

The V gene is TRBV5-1, the J gene TRBJ2-5; 8 bases agree with TRBD1. This CDR3 region has 13 residues. The trim removed 5 bases at V and 4 bases at J, leaving 4 bases unmatched. From germline, CDR1 is SGHRS and CDR2 YFSETQ. The CDR3 here is CASRTGVGETQYF. The CDR3 region has the DNA TGCGCCAGCAGGACAGGGGTCGGAGAGACCCAGTACTTC.

The CDR3 is CASSPHTNFNEKLFF. The CDR3 bases are TGTGCCAGCTCACCTCATACAAATTTTAATGAAAAACTGTTTTTT. The rearrangement uses TRBV18 and TRBJ1-4; D unresolved. V lost 3 bases and J lost 4, with 12 bases in between. Germline CDR1 and CDR2: KGHSH and LQKENI. This CDR3 region has 15 residues.